This T cell receptor (beta chain) was captured in a study of CXCR3-negative and CXCR3-positive naive CD8 T cells. General study points: Memory cells diverged, while naive CXCR3-positive and CXCR3-negative cells had similar TRBV-TRBJ usage. Both naive subsets carried similar amounts of surface CD5, so TCR strength was inferred from TRB CDR3 properties. Fresh PBMCs served for most assays, and CXCR3 expression fell partially after cryopreservation. Memory CD8+ cells showed much lower diversity, while both naive subsets were comparably high.

Libraries were UMI-labeled 5' RACE TRB cDNA. For each CDR3 protein, TCRdb gives one entry from its re-call of the 5' RACE reads, without DNA. The sample holds over 55,000 distinct CDR3 sequences. Comment on this clonotype: Its antigen remains unidentified.

Germline V CDR1 and CDR2: SGDLS, YYNGEE. This CDR3 has 12 amino acids. The clonotype originates from a human donor in good health. Some clones in this sample may be carry-over from other donors' samples. The chain is built from TRBV9 and TRBJ2-3; absent DNA, TCRdb's TRBD2 call cannot be checked. Input material: memory CD8+ T cells from blood. This CDR3 reads CASSVGGDTQYF.